Judged by abundance, the clone carrying this TCR beta chain is medium-sized. Its specificity is not known. This table comes from immunoSEQ multiplex PCR, and its TCRdb copy is limited to in-frame clones, with some not included. The repertoire holds tens of thousands of clones, with around four fifths as singletons. The data were obtained in a study of OX40 agonist ivuxolimab in advanced cancers. At the level of the study: Patients were given ivuxolimab, an antibody that agonizes OX40 (CD134).

Points from the study as a whole: Compared with CD4+, CD8+ T cells on average had more expanded clones. In the 0.1 to 3.0 mg/kg range, CD4+ and CD8+ blood T cells had expanded clonally by week 6.

The V gene's germline CDR1 is SEHNR and CDR2 FQNEAQ (reference sequence). V lost 1 base to trimming and J lost 10 bases, with 14 bases between them. The CDR3 contains 15 residues. This sequence joins TRBV7-9 and TRBJ1-6; a weak D match, TRBD1 (5 bases). The sample was CD4+ or CD8+ T cells sorted from blood, taken in a trial of the OX40 agonist ivuxolimab. This TCR was sampled from an adult with an advanced solid tumor such as melanoma, head and neck, liver or kidney cancer. Written as DNA, the CDR3 is TGTGCCAGCAGCTTAGATGGCAGGGTGGGCTCACCCCTCCACTTT. It specifies CASSLDGRVGSPLHF.